Listed here are 32 T cell receptor beta chains from one sample, sequenced in a study of T cell repertoires in breast cancer. Blocking oligonucleotides added to a second nested PCR suppressed unpaired genes. Each CDR3 protein gets one entry after TCRdb re-called the emulsion pairing reads with MiXCR. The sample lists tens of thousands of distinct CDR3 sequences; 45% to 55% were seen once. The expanded emulsion RT-PCR method captured paired alpha and beta chains from CD8+ T cells. Sequencing used CD8+ T cells. The receptors were gathered from a pool of human donors with breast cancer or a healthy control (not recorded which).

This clonotype was seen a few times. This rearrangement joins TRBV20-1 to TRBJ2-1; 9 nucleotides match TRBD2. CDR3 length equals 15 residues. J was trimmed by 10 bases and V by 6 bases; bases with no gene match: 16. Germline CDR1 and CDR2: DFQATT and SNEGSKA (reference sequence). DNA of the CDR3: TGCAGTGCCAAGGGGGCTAGCGGGGCGAGCAGGGAGCAGTTCTTC. It translates to CSAKGASGASREQFF.

In its sample, this clonotype was seen a few times. V usage is TRBV3-1 and J usage is TRBJ2-1; TRBD2 matches 10 bases. The germline gives CDR1 LGHDT, CDR2 YNNKEL (reference sequence). V trimming: 7 bases; J trimming: 7 bases; junction bases outside the gene matches: 7. The length of the CDR3 is 14 residues. The CDR3 spells CASTPSGSRNEQFF. The CDR3 DNA reads as TGTGCCAGCACGCCTAGCGGGAGTCGGAATGAGCAGTTCTTC.

The CDR3 loop reads CASASGGAGLGTEAFF. Here the CDR3 DNA reads TGTGCCAGCGCCAGTGGGGGGGCAGGGCTTGGAACTGAAGCTTTCTTT. The chain combines TRBV7-6 with TRBJ1-1, with D perhaps matching TRBD1 (6 bases). From germline, CDR1 is SGHVS and CDR2 FNYEAQ. The CDR3 covers 16 residues. Trimming took 8 bases from V and 5 from J, leaving 24 bases between them.

For this clonotype: A read error is possible here, since a much larger clone lies one base away. The chain employs TRBV6-1 and TRBJ2-3; D unclear. The CDR3 loop spans 14 amino acids. Germline V CDR1 and CDR2: MNHNS, SASEGT. With 5 bases removed from V and 5 bases from J, the gap between germline ends came to 14 bases. DNA of the CDR3: TGTGCCAGCAGTCCCCGCAGGTTCATAGATACGCAGTATTTT. This gives the protein CASSPRRFIDTQYF.

This chain links TRBV12-3 or TRBV12-4 with TRBJ1-5; D unresolved. The CDR3 totals 11 residues. Deletions cut 6 bases from V and 9 bases from J, with 9 bases between. The CDR3: CASSKLGPQHF. CDR3 DNA sequence: TGTGCCAGCAGCAAATTGGGGCCCCAGCATTTT.

In its sample, this clonotype was seen many times. J is TRBJ1-1 and V is TRBV12-5; no clear D gene. Trimming pared 6 bases from V and 4 bases from J, leaving 12 bases between. This CDR3 has 13 residues. The germline V gene encodes CDR1 LGHNT and CDR2 FRNRAP. CDR3: CASGFDTVTEAFF. The CDR3 DNA sequence: TGTGCTAGTGGGTTTGACACGGTCACTGAAGCTTTCTTT.

The rearrangement links TRBV3-1 to TRBJ2-5, with a tentative D call TRBD2 (5 bases). Germline V gene sequence: CDR1 LGHDT, CDR2 YNNKEL (reference sequence). V was pared by 1 base and J by 4 bases, with 13 bases between. The CDR3 is made up of 15 amino acids. The CDR3 here is CASSQVSSSRETQYF. CDR3 DNA: TGTGCCAGCAGCCAAGTATCGTCTAGCCGAGAGACCCAGTACTTC.

The genes are TRBV7-6 and TRBJ1-4, with 7 positions matching TRBD1. Germline trimming cut 5 bases from V and 3 bases from J; bases unmatched to any gene: 9. The CDR3 has 16 amino acids. CDR1 and CDR2 from the germline V gene are SGHVS and FNYEAQ. CDR3 amino acids: CASSQTGSRANEKLFF. As DNA, the CDR3 is TGTGCCAGCAGCCAGACAGGGAGTCGAGCTAATGAAAAACTGTTTTTT.

V usage is TRBV18 and J usage is TRBJ2-1, with 7 bases fitting TRBD2. CDR1 KGHSH and CDR2 LQKENI come from the germline V gene. V gave up 2 bases and J gave up 10 bases; unmatched junction bases: 8. The length of the CDR3 is 14 residues. The CDR3: CASSPVGGYHEQFF. The CDR3 bases are TGTGCCAGCTCACCAGTGGGGGGGTATCACGAGCAGTTCTTC.

This chain joins TRBV6-1 and TRBJ1-5, with D hard to call. Trimming left V 2 bases short and J 8 bases short, with 7 bases between. The CDR3 consists of 12 residues. The V gene's germline CDR1 is MNHNS and CDR2 SASEGT. The CDR3 here is CASSEWREPQHF. The DNA of the CDR3 is TGTGCCAGCAGTGAATGGAGAGAGCCCCAGCATTTT.

The chain employs TRBV15 and TRBJ1-1, with D perhaps matching TRBD1 (5 bases). The germline CDR1 and CDR2 sequences are LNHNV and YYDKDF (reference sequence). Trimming removed 5 bases at V and 6 bases at J, with 16 bases between. The CDR3 runs to 14 residues. CDR3 amino acids: CATSPPEGRAEAFF. CDR3 DNA: TGTGCCACCAGCCCACCTGAGGGGCGGGCTGAAGCTTTCTTT. Combining the CDR3 with reference TRBV15 and TRBJ1-1 gives the whole variable domain DAMVIQNPRYQVTQFGKPVTLSCSQTLNHNVMYWYQQKSSQAPKLLFHYYDKDFNNEADTPDNFQSRRPNTSFCFLDIRSPGLGDTAMYLCATSPPEGRAEAFFGQGTRLTVV.

The chain joins TRBV4-1 to TRBJ2-5, with TRBD2 identical over 10 bases. Trimming removed 0 bases from V and 5 bases from J; junction bases left unmatched: 6. This CDR3 contains 16 residues. CDR1 is MGHRA and CDR2 is YSYEKL in the germline V gene. CDR3 DNA sequence: TGCGCCAGCAGCCAAGACTCCGGGACTAGCGACGAGACCCAGTACTTC. Translated: CASSQDSGTSDETQYF.

Details on this clonotype: This could be a read error, since a much larger clone is one nucleotide away. Given the absence of the conserved phenylalanine or tryptophan at the CDR3 end, a read error is likely. This chain uses TRBV2 with TRBJ1-2, with D possibly TRBD1 on 5 matching bases. The V gene's germline CDR1 is SNHLY and CDR2 FYNNEI. This CDR3 comprises 14 residues. V gave up 2 bases and J gave up 5 bases, with 12 bases separating them. The CDR3 reads CASSERDGPYGYTS. The CDR3 nucleotides are TGTGCCAGCAGTGAAAGGGACGGCCCATATGGCTACACCTCC.

With regard to this clonotype: This may arise from a read error, as a much more abundant clone is one base away. The chain uses TRBV20-1 and TRBJ2-1; TRBD2 matches at 8 bases. CDR1 DFQATT and CDR2 SNEGSKA come from the germline V gene (reference sequence). This CDR3 spans 14 amino acids. The CDR3 nucleotides are TGCAGTGCTCCCCTAGCGGGCTTAGAGAATGAGCAGCTCTTC. Translated: CSAPLAGLENEQLF.

The chain is built from TRBV12-3 or TRBV12-4 and TRBJ2-1; 9 bases match TRBD2. V gave up 4 bases and J gave up 8 bases; unmatched junction bases: 9. The CDR3 is made up of 15 amino acids. CDR3 bases: TGTGCCAGCAGTTCAGTAGCGGGGGATCCCCATGAGCAGTTCTTC. Encoded protein: CASSSVAGDPHEQFF.

The J gene is TRBJ1-5, the V gene TRBV6-1, with 10 bases lining up with TRBD1. Losses at the gene ends were 7 bases for V and 2 bases for J; bases not matched to a gene: 20. CDR1 and CDR2 (germline): MNHNS, SASEGT. CDR3 length: 20 amino acids. The CDR3 reads CASTPEGQGQTRLRNQPQHF. CDR3 nucleotide sequence: TGTGCCAGCACCCCTGAGGGACAGGGGCAGACGCGCCTACGCAATCAGCCCCAGCATTTT.

Many counts were recorded for this clonotype. The CDR3 loop reads CASSQVDYTDTQYF. The CDR3 DNA follows: TGTGCCAGCAGCCAAGTAGACTACACAGATACGCAGTATTTT. The chain employs TRBV4-2 and TRBJ2-3; TRBD2 might be the D (5 bases). This CDR3 is 14 amino acids long. Germline V lookup: CDR1 LGHNA, CDR2 YNFKEQ. V was pared by 1 base and J by 2 bases, with 7 bases between.

The chain carries TRBV15 and TRBJ2-2; no firm D call. The CDR3 sequence is 15 residues long. Trimming took off 0 bases at V and 4 bases at J, with 9 bases between the two ends. Germline values: CDR1 LNHNV, CDR2 YYDKDF (reference sequence). The CDR3 DNA reads as TGTGCCACCAGCAGAGACAATTCCCCCACCGGGGAGCTGTTTTTT. Its translation is CATSRDNSPTGELFF.

This clonotype showed up many times. V is TRBV15 and J is TRBJ1-4; D unresolved. Between the trimmed V and J ends, which lost 5 bases and 6 bases, there was a span of 16 bases. Germline values: CDR1 LNHNV, CDR2 YYDKDF (reference sequence). There are 15 residues in the CDR3. CDR3 loop: CATSPPTVGDEKLFF. The CDR3 DNA reads TGTGCCACCAGCCCCCCCACGGTCGGGGATGAAAAACTGTTTTTT.

This clonotype showed up just a few times. This sequence joins TRBV4-1 and TRBJ2-4, with 9 bases fitting TRBD2. This CDR3 is 16 amino acids long. Germline V lookup: CDR1 MGHRA, CDR2 YSYEKL. The junction had 7 bases not matched to a gene; V was cut back by 0 bases and J by 7 bases. CDR3 nucleotides: TGCGCCAGCAGCCAAGATATCGTTAGCGGGAGCAACATTCAGTACTTC. It specifies CASSQDIVSGSNIQYF.

This sequence joins TRBV28 and TRBJ1-2; tentative D call: TRBD1 (5 bases). V was pared by 3 bases and J by 2 bases, with 16 bases between. The CDR3 is 16 amino acids. Germline CDR1 and CDR2: MDHEN and SYDVKM. CDR3 in DNA: TGTGCCAGCAGTTTCGGGACCGTACAGTTCAACTATGGCTACACCTTC. Amino acids: CASSFGTVQFNYGYTF.

The chain couples TRBV7-8 to TRBJ2-3; D might be TRBD1 (6 bases). The CDR3 is 16 residues long. The germline V and J ends were trimmed by 7 bases and 0 bases, with 17 bases remaining between them. Germline V gene sequence: CDR1 SGHVS, CDR2 FQNEAQ. CDR3 residues: CASNLQTGTSTDTQYF. The CDR3 nucleotides read TGTGCCAGCAACCTCCAGACAGGAACAAGCACAGATACGCAGTATTTT.

V gene TRBV20-1 combines with J gene TRBJ2-6, with 8 bases that match TRBD2. J lost 0 bases, V lost 3 bases, and 4 bases had no gene match. The CDR3 covers 16 residues. Germline lookup yields CDR1 DFQATT and CDR2 SNEGSKA (reference sequence). The CDR3 is CSASSGGPSGANVLTF. The CDR3 nucleotides read TGCAGTGCTAGCAGCGGGGGCCCCTCTGGGGCCAACGTCCTGACTTTC.

This clonotype has a handful of counts. The CDR3 protein is CASSYGTSGTSTDTQYF. The CDR3, as DNA: TGTGCCAGCAGTTACGGGACTAGCGGGACTAGCACAGATACGCAGTATTTT. This chain connects TRBV6-6 to TRBJ2-3, with 13 bases aligning to TRBD2. CDR3 length equals 17 residues. Looked up from germline, CDR1 is MNHNY and CDR2 is SVGAGI (reference sequence). V lost 2 bases, J lost 0 bases, and 2 bases stayed unmatched.

The table lists this clonotype with many counts. V and J are TRBV12-3 or TRBV12-4 and TRBJ2-1, with 7 bases identical to TRBD1. CDR3 length equals 16 residues. V shed 2 bases and J 5 bases; nucleotides not matched to a gene: 9. This CDR3 is CASSLIDGTVHNEQFF. CDR3 in DNA: TGTGCCAGCAGTTTAATAGACGGGACAGTACACAATGAGCAGTTCTTC.

J is TRBJ1-3 and V is TRBV7-2; no clear D. Germline V gene lookup returns CDR1 SGHTA and CDR2 FQGNSA. The length of the CDR3 is 15 residues. V was pared by 1 base and J by 0 bases, with 7 bases between. The CDR3 DNA reads as TGTGCCAGCAGCTTAGTGCCGGGCTCTGGAAACACCATATATTTT. It is translated as CASSLVPGSGNTIYF.

This chain links TRBV19 with TRBJ1-1; no clear D. Germline V gives CDR1 LNHDA, CDR2 SQIVND (reference sequence). The V end was cut by 7 bases, the J end by 3 bases, with 12 bases between. The CDR3 consists of 13 residues. The CDR3 is CASKEGIHTEAFF. CDR3 DNA: TGTGCCAGTAAAGAGGGTATACACACTGAAGCTTTCTTT.

The gene calls are TRBV7-3 and TRBJ2-5, with unresolved D. Germline V gene sequence: CDR1 SGHTA, CDR2 FQGTGA. Trimming removed 2 bases from V and 3 bases from J, with 10 bases in between. The CDR3 is made up of 14 amino acids. CDR3 protein: CASSLSPAEETQYF. In DNA form, the CDR3 reads TGTGCCAGCAGCTTATCACCAGCAGAAGAGACCCAGTACTTC.

In DNA, the CDR3 is TGTGCCAGCAGTTCCGTCTCTATCCCCTACTATGGCTACACCTTC. Protein sequence: CASSSVSIPYYGYTF. The V and J genes are TRBV6-1 and TRBJ1-2; D is ambiguous. Germline V gives CDR1 MNHNS, CDR2 SASEGT. The V and J ends lost 5 bases and 3 bases respectively, with 16 bases between them. There are 15 residues in the CDR3.

There are a few counts of this clonotype. The V gene is TRBV6-1, the J gene TRBJ2-5; tentative D call: TRBD1 (5 bases). Deletions cut 5 bases from V and 1 base from J, with 11 bases between. CDR1 and CDR2 (germline): MNHNS, SASEGT. The CDR3 runs to 14 residues. The DNA of the CDR3 is TGTGCCAGCAGTCCGACAGAATCCCAAGAGACCCAGTACTTC. It codes for CASSPTESQETQYF.

This rearrangement joins TRBV5-1 to TRBJ2-2, with D tentatively TRBD1 (5 bases). CDR1 and CDR2 (germline): SGHRS, YFSETQ. The V end lost 0 bases, the J end lost 4 bases, and 10 bases lay between the germline ends. The CDR3 contains 15 residues. The CDR3 sequence: CASSLERGATGELFF. CDR3 DNA: TGCGCCAGCAGCTTGGAAAGGGGTGCCACCGGGGAGCTGTTTTTT.

The chain joins TRBV29-1 to TRBJ2-7, with 9 bases lining up with TRBD1. The CDR3 has 13 amino acids. Germline CDR1 reads SQVTM; CDR2 reads ANQGSEA. Unmatched junction bases numbered 7, after V lost 6 bases and J lost 4 bases. The CDR3 sequence: CSVRTGDRYEQYF. The CDR3 DNA sequence: TGCAGCGTCCGGACAGGGGATAGGTACGAGCAGTACTTC.